This is a list of T cell receptor beta chains from one sample in a study of regulatory and conventional T cells in RAG deficiency. Sequencing used immunoSEQ multiplex PCR; TCRdb keeps in-frame clones, though not all of them. The data show thousands of clones, approximately 82% seen once. This sample also appeared in a second study, on regulatory T cells.

Sample: CD8+ T cells sorted from blood. These receptors all stem from a human donor in good health. Each CDR3 is given with its conserved first and last residue. A D gene is named only where the DNA matches it firmly. Only part of the rows carry a size: once, few, many, or a class if the clone is expanded.

v_gene	j_gene	abundance	d_gene	CDR3aa	CDR3nt
TRBV5-1	TRBJ2-3	-	-	CASSFGGGLITDTQYF	TGCGCCAGCAGCTTTGGGGGCGGACTCATCACAGATACGCAGTATTTT
TRBV5-4	TRBJ1-1	once	-	CAHSRGTEAFF	TGTGCCCATTCTCGGGGGACTGAAGCTTTCTTT
TRBV7-9	TRBJ1-2	-	TRBD1	CASSPHSTGYGYTF	TGTGCCAGCAGCCCCCATTCGACAGGGTATGGCTACACCTTC
TRBV7-3	TRBJ2-1	-	TRBD1	CASSFGRGQYNEQFF	TGTGCCAGCAGCTTCGGCAGGGGGCAATACAATGAGCAGTTCTTC
TRBV5-8	TRBJ2-3	once	TRBD2	CASSLIPSGGGGTDTQYF	TGTGCCAGCAGCTTGATCCCTAGCGGGGGCGGTGGCACAGATACGCAGTATTTT
TRBV2	TRBJ2-3	-	TRBD2	CASRATSVDTDTQYF	TGTGCCAGCAGGGCGACTAGCGTAGACACAGATACGCAGTATTTT
TRBV11-2	TRBJ1-1	-	-	CASSLANEAFF	TGTGCCAGCAGCTTAGCGAATGAAGCTTTCTTT
TRBV15	TRBJ1-5	-	-	CATSRDRSNQPQHF	TGTGCCACCAGCAGAGATAGGAGCAATCAGCCCCAGCATTTT
TRBV7-3	TRBJ1-6	-	-	CASSSVGGSSYNSPLHF	TGTGCCAGCAGTTCAGTGGGGGGCAGCTCCTATAATTCACCCCTCCACTTT
TRBV28	TRBJ2-7	-	-	CASSLFGQAYEQYF	TGTGCCAGCAGTTTATTCGGGCAGGCCTACGAGCAGTACTTC
TRBV19	TRBJ1-5	-	-	CASRPGVYSNQPQHF	TGTGCCAGTAGGCCCGGGGTTTATAGCAATCAGCCCCAGCATTTT
TRBV7-7	TRBJ2-7	-	-	CASSVGYGQLRF	TGTGCTAGCAGCGTAGGCTATGGACAATTGAGGTTC